The rows below give T cell receptor beta chains drawn from one sample of a study of blood T cell repertoires in COVID-19. Sequenced by immunoSEQ multiplex PCR; TCRdb stores in-frame clones only, minus some. The repertoire holds more than 95,000 clones, with about four fifths as singletons. Sequencing was performed on peripheral blood. The receptors derive from a man between 60 and 75 years old with acute or convalescent COVID-19. Each CDR3 is given with its conserved first and last residue. The D gene is left open where the match is weak. The size field is filled for only some rows; it gives once, few, many or a size class.

TRBD1	TRBJ1-3	.	TRBV19	CASSFRQGSAGNTIYF	TGTGCCAGTAGTTTTCGACAGGGTTCGGCGGGAAACACCATATATTTT
.	TRBJ1-1	once	TRBV9	CASSGKSGDTEAFF	TGTGCCAGCAGCGGCAAAAGCGGAGACACTGAAGCTTTCTTT
.	TRBJ2-3	.	TRBV7-3	CASSLTSRTQRFTDTQYF	TGTGCCAGCAGCTTAACGTCCAGGACTCAAAGATTCACAGATACGCAGTATTTT
TRBD1	TRBJ1-2	.	TRBV27	CASPGGQGDYGYTF	TGTGCCAGCCCGGGGGGACAGGGCGACTATGGCTACACCTTC
.	TRBJ1-2	.	TRBV5-4	CASSPGEGSFYGYTF	TGTGCCAGCAGCCCCGGGGAGGGTAGTTTTTATGGCTACACCTTC
.	TRBJ2-4	.	TRBV28	CASSAGQLAKNIQYF	TGTGCCAGCAGTGCGGGACAGCTAGCCAAAAACATTCAGTACTTC
TRBD1	TRBJ1-6	.	TRBV28	CASSSSLRGPREFEPLHF	TGTGCCAGCAGTTCAAGCCTCAGGGGGCCGAGGGAATTCGAACCCCTCCACTTT
.	TRBJ2-1	once	TRBV29-1	CSVTRGWDGNEQFF	TGCAGCGTAACCAGGGGATGGGACGGCAATGAGCAGTTCTTC
TRBD1	TRBJ2-1	.	TRBV5-1	CASSLGTANEQFF	TGCGCCAGCAGTCTAGGGACAGCCAATGAGCAGTTCTTC
.	TRBJ2-7	.	TRBV14	CASSPRGESSYEQYF	TGTGCCAGCAGCCCCCGGGGTGAGAGCTCCTACGAGCAGTACTTC
.	TRBJ2-7	.	TRBV18	CASSRVENYEQYF	TGTGCCAGCTCACGGGTGGAGAACTACGAGCAGTACTTC
.	TRBJ2-1	.	TRBV6-5	CASRQGYEQFF	TGTGCCAGCAGACAGGGATATGAGCAGTTCTTC
TRBD1	TRBJ2-7	.	TRBV5-4	CASSSWTGGVDEQYF	TGTGCCAGCAGCTCCTGGACAGGGGGCGTGGACGAGCAGTACTTC
TRBD2	TRBJ2-7	.	TRBV7-8	CASSLRVAGTYEQYF	TGTGCCAGCAGCTTACGGGTAGCGGGGACCTACGAGCAGTACTTC
.	TRBJ2-7	.	TRBV5-4	CASSLGTAAYEQYF	TGTGCCAGCAGCTTGGGGACAGCCGCCTACGAGCAGTACTTC
.	TRBJ2-3	.	TRBV20-1	CSARGDTQYF	TGCAGTGCGAGGGGGGATACGCAGTATTTT
TRBD2	TRBJ2-7	once	TRBV28	CASSPTSGRRYEQYF	TGTGCCAGCAGTCCCACTAGCGGGAGACGCTACGAGCAGTACTTC
TRBD2	TRBJ2-7	.	TRBV5-1	CASSLEGLAGGYEQYF	TGCGCCAGCAGCTTGGAAGGTCTAGCGGGAGGGTACGAGCAGTACTTC
.	TRBJ1-6	few	TRBV5-8	CASSVTGTYNSPLHF	TGTGCCAGCAGCGTAACCGGGACCTATAATTCACCCCTCCACTTT
.	TRBJ2-5	.	TRBV4-1	CASSQGPQGQETQYF	TGCGCCAGCAGCCAAGGGCCGCAGGGTCAAGAGACCCAGTACTTC
.	TRBJ2-6	.	TRBV28	CASTLRTGANVLTF	TGTGCCAGCACACTGCGAACTGGGGCCAACGTCCTGACTTTC
TRBD2	TRBJ2-1	.	TRBV27	CASSHPGLAGALNNEQFF	TGTGCCAGCAGTCATCCGGGACTAGCGGGAGCCTTAAACAATGAGCAGTTCTTC
TRBD1	TRBJ2-7	.	TRBV28	CASKPGGSYEQYF	TGTGCCAGCAAACCAGGGGGTTCCTACGAGCAGTACTTC
TRBD2	TRBJ2-2	.	TRBV5-5	CASSRSGGNTGELFF	TGTGCCAGCAGCCGCTCGGGAGGGAACACCGGGGAGCTGTTTTTT
.	TRBJ2-7	.	TRBV21-1	CASSSPSSGRYYEQYF	TGTGCCAGCAGCTCGCCCTCTAGCGGGAGGTACTACGAGCAGTACTTC
.	TRBJ2-1	.	TRBV5-1	CASSFAGSYNEQFF	TGCGCCAGCAGCTTCGCGGGGTCCTACAATGAGCAGTTCTTC
TRBD2	TRBJ2-1	once	TRBV7-6	CASSVQLAGGYNEQFF	TGTGCCAGCAGCGTACAACTAGCGGGGGGTTACAATGAGCAGTTCTTC
TRBD1	TRBJ1-2	.	TRBV25-1	CASSEYGTGDRYTF	TGTGCCAGCAGTGAATATGGGACAGGTGATCGCTACACCTTC